This T cell receptor beta chain is from a study of CXCR3-negative and CXCR3-positive naive CD8 T cells (dated 2019 in TCRdb). In terms of the full investigation: Roughly 150 million TRB reads were obtained in total, roughly 1.5 +/- 0.3 million reads per library. Data from 11 donors, pooled across two independent experiments, went into the diversity and physicochemical repertoire analyses. TRBV-TRBJ cluster analysis included naive subsets from 5 donors and memory cells from 3 donors.

Each CD8+ T cell subset was flow-sorted in triplicate, with some 300,000 cells per subset placed directly into RLT lysis buffer. To keep memory contaminants out, a stringent definition of naive CD8+ T cells was applied: CD45RO-CCR7+CD27+CD95-. Standard density gradient centrifugation was used to isolate peripheral blood mononuclear cells from buffy coats. Naive CXCR3-negative and CXCR3-positive CD8+ T cells were flow-sorted using a FACSAria III. Total RNA was extracted from sorted cells using an RNeasy Mini Kit. The sequencer listed for this sample is NextSeq 550. The Human TCR Profiling Kit (MiLaboratory) was used to make UMI-labeled 5' RACE TRB cDNA libraries. cDNA synthesis used the entire amount of extracted RNA, and PCR amplification then used the entire amount of cDNA produced. The libraries were made side by side, with each library going through the same number of PCR cycles. As for how the authors treated the data: MIGEC and MiXCR extracted about 50,000 +/- 10,000 unique UMI-labeled TRB cDNA molecules per library, requiring at least two reads per UMI. An average of approximately 40,000 +/- 10,000 functional in-frame TRB CDR3 nucleotide clonotypes without stop codons was found per library. After each sample was downsampled to 5000 UMI-labeled TRB molecules, VDJtools was used to calculate diversity metrics such as normalized Shannon-Wiener and Chao1. VDJtools computed clonotype-size-weighted physicochemical properties of the central five CDR3 residues: interaction energy, strength, volume and Kidera factor 4. After reprocessing by TCRdb, each CDR3 protein sequence is one entry, and no DNA is given. The V and J calls were determined by TCRdb, not by the authors. This sample's table lists tens of thousands of distinct CDR3 sequences. The ten largest clones add up to 4.8% of the sample.

With regard to this clonotype: Its recognized antigen is unknown.

The CDR3, cysteine through phenylalanine, is 16 amino acids long. The coding DNA is unavailable. CDR1 and CDR2 were assigned from the germline V gene as SGHTA and FQGNSA. General conclusions and limits of the study: Because surface CD5, which is linked to self-reactivity in mice, was comparable between the naive subsets, TCR interaction strength was also inferred from the physicochemical properties of TRB CDR3s. Comparably high repertoire diversity was found in both naive subsets, whereas much lower repertoire diversity was found in memory CD8+ T cells. Naive CXCR3-negative and CXCR3-positive cells from the same donor showed similar TRBV-TRBJ usage, whereas memory cells showed distinct patterns. TRB CDR3s from CXCR3-positive naive cells showed higher hydrophobicity (lower Kidera factor 4), lower energy, and higher strength and volume indices than CXCR3-negative naive cells. Freshly isolated PBMCs were used for most assays because CXCR3 expression partially decreased after cryopreservation.

This chain is built from TRBV7-2 and TRBJ2-2; as DNA is missing, the TRBD1 call by TCRdb cannot be tested. The TCR originated in a human donor in good health. Some clones in this sample may be carry-over from other donors' samples. Sequencing was carried out using naive CXCR3+ CD8+ T cells from blood. Interpreted using the paper, the cell subset or site label stands for: CD45RO-CCR7+CD27+CD95- naive CD8+ T cells expressing CXCR3 (TNR3+). The CDR3 amino acid sequence is: CASSPTDRGLSGELFF. Supplemented by the reference TRBV7-2 and TRBJ2-2 proteins around the CDR3, the complete variable domain is GAGVSQSPSNKVTEKGKDVELRCDPISGHTALYWYRQSLGQGLEFLIYFQGNSAPDKSGLPSDRFSAERTGGSVSTLTIQRTQQEDSAVYLCASSPTDRGLSGELFFGEGSRLTVL.